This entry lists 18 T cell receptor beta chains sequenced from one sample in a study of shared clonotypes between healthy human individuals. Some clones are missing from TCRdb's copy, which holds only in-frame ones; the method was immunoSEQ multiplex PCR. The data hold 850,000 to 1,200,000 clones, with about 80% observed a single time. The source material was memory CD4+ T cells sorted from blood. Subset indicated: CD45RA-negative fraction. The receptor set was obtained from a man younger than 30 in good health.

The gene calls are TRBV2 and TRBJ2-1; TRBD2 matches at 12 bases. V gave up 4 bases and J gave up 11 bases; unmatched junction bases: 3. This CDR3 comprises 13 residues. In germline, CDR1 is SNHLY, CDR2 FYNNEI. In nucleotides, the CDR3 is TGTGCCAGCAGTGCGACTAGCGGGGGTAAGCAGTTCTTC. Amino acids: CASSATSGGKQFF.

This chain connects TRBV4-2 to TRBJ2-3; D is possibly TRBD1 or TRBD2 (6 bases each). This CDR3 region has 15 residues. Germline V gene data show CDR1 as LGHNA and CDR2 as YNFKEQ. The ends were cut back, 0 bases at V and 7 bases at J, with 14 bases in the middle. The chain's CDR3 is CASSQDRGATYTQYF. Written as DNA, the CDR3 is TGTGCCAGCAGCCAAGATAGGGGGGCGACCTATACGCAGTATTTT.

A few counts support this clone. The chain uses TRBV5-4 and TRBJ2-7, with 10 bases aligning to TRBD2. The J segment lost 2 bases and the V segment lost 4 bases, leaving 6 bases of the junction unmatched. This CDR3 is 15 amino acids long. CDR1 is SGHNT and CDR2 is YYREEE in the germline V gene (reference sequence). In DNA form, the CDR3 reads TGTGCCAGCAGCACCCGGACTAGCGGTCCCTACGAGCAGTACTTC. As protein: CASSTRTSGPYEQYF.

Here the CDR3 DNA reads TGTGCCAGCAGCGGAACGGGACAGGAATCGGAAAAACTGTTTTTT. Its translation is CASSGTGQESEKLFF. The chain employs TRBV5-4 and TRBJ1-4; 8 bases map to TRBD1. Losses at the gene ends were 4 bases for V and 8 bases for J; bases not matched to a gene: 10. There are 15 residues in the CDR3. The germline V gene encodes CDR1 SGHNT and CDR2 YYREEE (reference sequence).

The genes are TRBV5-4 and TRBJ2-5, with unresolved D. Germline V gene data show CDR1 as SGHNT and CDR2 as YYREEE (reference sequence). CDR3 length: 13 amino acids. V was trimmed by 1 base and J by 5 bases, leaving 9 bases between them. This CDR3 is CASSLMSQETQYF. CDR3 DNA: TGTGCCAGCAGCTTGATGAGTCAGGAGACCCAGTACTTC.

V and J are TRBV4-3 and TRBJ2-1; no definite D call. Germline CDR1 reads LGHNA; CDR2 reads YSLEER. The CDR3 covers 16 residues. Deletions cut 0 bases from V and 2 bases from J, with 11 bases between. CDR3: CASSQDIGLPYNEQFF. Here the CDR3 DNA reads TGCGCCAGCAGCCAAGATATAGGCCTTCCCTACAATGAGCAGTTCTTC.

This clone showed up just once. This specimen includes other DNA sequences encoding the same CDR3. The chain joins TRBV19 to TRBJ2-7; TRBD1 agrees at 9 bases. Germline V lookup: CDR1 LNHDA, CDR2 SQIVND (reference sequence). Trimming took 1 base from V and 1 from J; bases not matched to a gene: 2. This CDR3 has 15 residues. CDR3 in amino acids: CASSIAGTGSYEQYF. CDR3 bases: TGTGCCAGTAGTATAGCTGGGACAGGGTCCTACGAGCAGTACTTC.

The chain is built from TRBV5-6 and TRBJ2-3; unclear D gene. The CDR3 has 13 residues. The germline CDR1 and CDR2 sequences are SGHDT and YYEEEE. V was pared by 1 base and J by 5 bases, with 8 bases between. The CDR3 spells CASSLFNQDTQYF. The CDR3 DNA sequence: TGTGCCAGCAGCTTGTTTAATCAAGATACGCAGTATTTT. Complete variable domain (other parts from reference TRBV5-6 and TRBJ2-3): DAGVTQSPTHLIKTRGQQVTLRCSPKSGHDTVSWYQQALGQGPQFIFQYYEEEERQRGNFPDRFSGHQFPNYSSELNVNALLLGDSALYLCASSLFNQDTQYFGPGTRLTVL.

The CDR3 loop reads CASSPDRANEQFF. The CDR3, as DNA: TGTGCCAGCAGCCCGGACAGGGCCAATGAGCAGTTCTTC. The chain is built from TRBV5-4 and TRBJ2-1, with TRBD1 matching over 8 bases. The CDR3 length is 13 residues. The junction had 3 bases not matched to a gene; V was cut back by 4 bases and J by 6 bases. Germline loops: CDR1 SGHNT, CDR2 YYREEE (reference sequence).

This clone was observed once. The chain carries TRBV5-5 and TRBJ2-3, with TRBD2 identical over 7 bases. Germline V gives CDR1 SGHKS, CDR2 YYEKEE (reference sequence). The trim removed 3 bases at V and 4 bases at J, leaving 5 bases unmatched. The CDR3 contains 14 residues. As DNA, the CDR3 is TGTGCCAGCAGCTCTGGGGAGGGGCCAGATACGCAGTATTTT. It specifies CASSSGEGPDTQYF. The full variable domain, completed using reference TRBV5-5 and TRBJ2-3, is DAGVTQSPTHLIKTRGQQVTLRCSPISGHKSVSWYQQVLGQGPQFIFQYYEKEERGRGNFPDRFSARQFPNYSSELNVNALLLGDSALYLCASSSGEGPDTQYFGPGTRLTVL.

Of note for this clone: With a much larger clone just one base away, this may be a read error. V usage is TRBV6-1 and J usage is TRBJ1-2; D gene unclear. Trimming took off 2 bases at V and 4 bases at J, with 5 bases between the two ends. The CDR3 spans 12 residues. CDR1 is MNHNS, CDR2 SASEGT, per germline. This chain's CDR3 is CASSEWTYGYTF. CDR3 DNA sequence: TGTGCCAGCAGTGAATGGACCTATGGCTACACCTTC.

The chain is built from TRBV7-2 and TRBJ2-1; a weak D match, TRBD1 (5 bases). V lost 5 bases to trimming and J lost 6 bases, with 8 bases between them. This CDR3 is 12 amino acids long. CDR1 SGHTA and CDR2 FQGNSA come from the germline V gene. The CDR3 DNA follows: TGTGCCAGCAGCCCGACAGTCAATGAGCAGTTCTTC. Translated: CASSPTVNEQFF.

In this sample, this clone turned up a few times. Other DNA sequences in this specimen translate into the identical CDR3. The DNA of the CDR3 is TGTGCCAGCAGTACGCCTCTTTACGAGCAGTACTTC. It specifies CASSTPLYEQYF. The chain recombines TRBV6-6 with TRBJ2-7; D gene uncertain. The germline V gene encodes CDR1 MNHNY and CDR2 SVGAGI (reference sequence). V shed 5 bases and J shed 4 bases, with 9 bases lying between them. The CDR3 has 12 residues.

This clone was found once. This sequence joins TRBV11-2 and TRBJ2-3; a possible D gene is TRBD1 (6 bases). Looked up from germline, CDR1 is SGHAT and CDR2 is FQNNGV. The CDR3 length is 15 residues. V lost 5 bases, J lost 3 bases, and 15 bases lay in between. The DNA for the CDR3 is TGTGCCAGCAGCCTTGGAGAGGGGGAGACAGATACGCAGTATTTT. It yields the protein CASSLGEGETDTQYF.

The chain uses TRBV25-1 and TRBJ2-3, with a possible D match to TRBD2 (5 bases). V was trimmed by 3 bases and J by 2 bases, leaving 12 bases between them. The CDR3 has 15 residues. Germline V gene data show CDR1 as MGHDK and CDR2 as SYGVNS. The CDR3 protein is CASSDLRVHTDTQYF. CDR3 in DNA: TGTGCCAGCAGTGACCTGAGGGTCCACACAGATACGCAGTATTTT.

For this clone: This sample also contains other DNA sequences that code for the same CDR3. Here the CDR3 DNA reads TGCGCCAGCAGCTTGGGCGGGTCACAAGAGACCCAGTACTTC. Translating it yields CASSLGGSQETQYF. The rearrangement joins TRBV5-1 to TRBJ2-5, with a possible D match to TRBD2 (5 bases). Germline assignment: CDR1 SGHRS and CDR2 YFSETQ. The CDR3 length is 14 residues. Between the trimmed V and J ends, which lost 0 bases and 2 bases, there was a span of 8 bases. The complete variable domain, with remaining parts taken from reference TRBV5-1 and TRBJ2-5, reads KAGVTQTPRYLIKTRGQQVTLSCSPISGHRSVSWYQQTPGQGLQFLFEYFSETQRNKGNFPGRFSGRQFSNSRSEMNVSTLELGDSALYLCASSLGGSQETQYFGPGTRLLVL.

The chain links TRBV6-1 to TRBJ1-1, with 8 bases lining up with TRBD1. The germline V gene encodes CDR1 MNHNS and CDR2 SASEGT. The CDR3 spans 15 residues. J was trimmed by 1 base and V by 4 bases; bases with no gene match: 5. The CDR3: CASSGRDRKNTEAFF. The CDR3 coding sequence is TGTGCCAGCAGTGGGAGGGACAGGAAGAACACTGAAGCTTTCTTT.

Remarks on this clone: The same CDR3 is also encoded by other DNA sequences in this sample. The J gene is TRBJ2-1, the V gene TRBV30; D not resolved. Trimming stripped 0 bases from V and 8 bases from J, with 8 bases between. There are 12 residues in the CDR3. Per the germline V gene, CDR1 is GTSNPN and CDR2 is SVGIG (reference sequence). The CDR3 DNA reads TGTGCCTGGAGTGTACGCGTAGATGAGCAGTTCTTC. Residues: CAWSVRVDEQFF.